Included here is one T cell receptor (beta chain) sequence, with context. This sample is part of a study of blood T cell repertoires in COVID-19. Across the whole study: PBMCs, B-cell-depleted T cells, or T cells provided the cDNA or gDNA that made up the material.

Original processing methods: Quantification of nucleated cells was approximated via reference gene primer amplification. Method: immunoSEQ multiplex PCR; TCRdb's copy keeps in-frame clones and lacks some. The D gene and trimming were derived from the DNA, and the V and J assignments and clone size from that table. The sample holds some 220,000 clones; around 81% are singletons and the top ten take roughly 3%. Trimming cost V 4 bases and J 1 base, with 2 bases left between them. CDR3 length: 11 residues. CDR1 is SGHDT, CDR2 YYEEEE, per germline. This sequence joins TRBV5-6 and TRBJ2-5; no clear D gene. This clonotype originated in a woman aged 25 to 39 who had recovered from COVID-19. Sequencing was done on a sample of peripheral blood. The CDR3 bases are TGTGCCAGCAGCCTCCAAGAGACCCAGTACTTC. This encodes CASSLQETQYF.